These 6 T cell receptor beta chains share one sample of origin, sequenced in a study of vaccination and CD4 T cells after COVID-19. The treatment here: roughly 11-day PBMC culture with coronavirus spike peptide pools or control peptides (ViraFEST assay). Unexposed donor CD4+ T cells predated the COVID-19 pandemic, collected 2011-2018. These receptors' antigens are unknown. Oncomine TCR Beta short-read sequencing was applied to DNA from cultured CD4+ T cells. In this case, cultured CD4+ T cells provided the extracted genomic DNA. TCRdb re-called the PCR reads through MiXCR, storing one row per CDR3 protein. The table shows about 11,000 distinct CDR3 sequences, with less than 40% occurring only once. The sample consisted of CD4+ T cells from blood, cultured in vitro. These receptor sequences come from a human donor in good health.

CDR3 sequence reads: CSGKGGWGMNTEAFF. The DNA of the CDR3 is TGCAGCGGTAAAGGGGGCTGGGGGATGAACACTGAAGCTTTCTTT. V gene TRBV29-1 combines with J gene TRBJ1-1; 7 bases agree with TRBD1. Germline CDR1 reads SQVTM; CDR2 reads ANQGSEA. V dropped 7 bases and J dropped 0; count of bases not matched to a gene: 11. This CDR3 contains 15 residues.

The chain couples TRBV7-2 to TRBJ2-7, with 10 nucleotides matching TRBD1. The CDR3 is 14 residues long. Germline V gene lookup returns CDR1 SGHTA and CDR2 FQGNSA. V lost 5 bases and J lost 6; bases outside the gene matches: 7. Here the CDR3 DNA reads TGTGCCAGCAGCCCAGACAGGGGGCGAAGCGAGCAGTACTTC. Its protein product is CASSPDRGRSEQYF.

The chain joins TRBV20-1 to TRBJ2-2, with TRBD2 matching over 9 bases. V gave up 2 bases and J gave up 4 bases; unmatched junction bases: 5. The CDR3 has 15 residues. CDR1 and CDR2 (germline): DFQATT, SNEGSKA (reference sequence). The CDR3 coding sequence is TGCAGTGCTAGAAAGCGCGGGAGGGCCACCGGGGAGCTGTTTTTT. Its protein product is CSARKRGRATGELFF.

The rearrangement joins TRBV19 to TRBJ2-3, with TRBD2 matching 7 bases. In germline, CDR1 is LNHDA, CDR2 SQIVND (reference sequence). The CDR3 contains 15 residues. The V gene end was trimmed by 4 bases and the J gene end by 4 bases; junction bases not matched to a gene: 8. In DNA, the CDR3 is TGTGCCAGTAGTACCCAAAGCGGGAACGCAGATACGCAGTATTTT. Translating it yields CASSTQSGNADTQYF.

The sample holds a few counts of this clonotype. CDR3 in amino acids: CSARGGAGDGYTF. CDR3 DNA sequence: TGCAGTGCTAGAGGAGGGGCCGGGGATGGCTACACCTTC. This chain uses TRBV20-1 with TRBJ1-2, with D tentatively TRBD1 (5 bases). This CDR3 is 13 amino acids long. Trimming left V 1 base short and J 6 bases short, with 12 bases between. CDR1 is DFQATT and CDR2 is SNEGSKA in the germline V gene (reference sequence).

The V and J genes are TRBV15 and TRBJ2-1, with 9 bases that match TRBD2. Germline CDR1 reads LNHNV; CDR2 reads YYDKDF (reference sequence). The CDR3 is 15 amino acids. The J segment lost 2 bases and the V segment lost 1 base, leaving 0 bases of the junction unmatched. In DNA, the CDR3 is TGTGCCACCAGCAGAGGCGGGAGGGCCTACAATGAGCAGTTCTTC. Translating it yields CATSRGGRAYNEQFF.